Below, 27 T cell receptor beta chains from the same sample are listed, as sequenced in a study of T cell repertoires in cytomegalovirus infection. TCRdb processed the reads anew with MiXCR; each CDR3 protein has one entry. The sample includes hundreds of thousands of distinct CDR3 sequences, about 20% of them seen just once. The specimen was CD8+ T cells from PBMCs. Every receptor here comes from a human donor in good health (CMV status not recorded). Some clones in this sample may be carry-over from other donors' samples.

This chain connects TRBV28 to TRBJ2-5, with D perhaps matching TRBD2 (6 bases). CDR1 is MDHEN and CDR2 is SYDVKM in the germline V gene. V lost 7 bases and J lost 5, with 8 bases in between. The CDR3 is made up of 11 amino acids. Here the CDR3 DNA reads TGTGCCAGCACGGGGAGGGAGACCCAGTACTTC. It is translated as CASTGRETQYF.

This rearrangement joins TRBV6-2 or TRBV6-3 to TRBJ1-4, with D unclear. CDR1 and CDR2 (germline): MNHEY, SVGEGT. This CDR3 is 12 amino acids long. Trimming left V 5 bases short and J 8 bases short, with 9 bases between. The CDR3 here is CASSPGAEKLFF. DNA for the CDR3: TGTGCCAGCAGTCCAGGCGCGGAAAAACTGTTTTTT.

The genes are TRBV2 and TRBJ2-3, with D perhaps matching TRBD2 (6 bases). V lost 1 base, J lost 1 base, and 6 bases lay in between. Germline assignment: CDR1 SNHLY and CDR2 FYNNEI. The CDR3 totals 14 residues. CDR3: CASSEERGTDTQYF. The DNA of the CDR3 is TGTGCCAGCAGTGAAGAGCGGGGCACAGATACGCAGTATTTT.

This clonotype appeared many times. CDR3 protein: CASSLTGGEAGELFF. The CDR3 DNA reads TGTGCCAGCAGCCTGACAGGGGGCGAGGCCGGGGAGCTGTTTTTT. The chain is built from TRBV5-4 and TRBJ2-2; 10 nucleotides match TRBD1. Trimming removed 4 bases from V and 6 bases from J; junction bases left unmatched: 6. CDR1 and CDR2 from the germline V gene are SGHNT and YYREEE (reference sequence). This CDR3 has 15 amino acids.

This clonotype was recorded many times. The chain carries TRBV7-8 and TRBJ2-5; D might be TRBD1 or TRBD2, each matching 7 bases. Trimming left V 5 bases short and J 5 bases short, with 18 bases between. CDR1 and CDR2 (germline): SGHVS, FQNEAQ. There are 15 residues in the CDR3. The CDR3 region is CASSQGVGLRETQYF. In DNA form, the CDR3 reads TGTGCCAGCAGCCAGGGGGTGGGACTACGGGAGACCCAGTACTTC.

The CDR3 DNA reads as TGTGCCAGCAGCTTTCAGATGGGCACAGATACGCAGTATTTT. Amino acid sequence: CASSFQMGTDTQYF. V and J are TRBV7-9 and TRBJ2-3, with D unresolved. This CDR3 contains 14 residues. The V gene lost 3 bases and the J gene lost 1 base, with 8 bases spanning the gap. Germline V gene lookup returns CDR1 SEHNR and CDR2 FQNEAQ (reference sequence).

This clonotype was seen a few times. This chain connects TRBV28 to TRBJ1-1; possibly TRBD1 for D (5 bases). The CDR3 loop spans 17 amino acids. Trimming removed 4 bases at V and 1 base at J, with 19 bases between. Germline loops: CDR1 MDHEN, CDR2 SYDVKM. CDR3 sequence: CASSSPFLDRKNTEAFF. CDR3 DNA sequence: TGTGCCAGCAGTTCCCCCTTTCTCGACAGAAAGAACACTGAAGCTTTCTTT.

The chain is built from TRBV5-4 and TRBJ2-3; 10 bases match TRBD1. The CDR3 spans 15 residues. Germline CDR1 reads SGHNT; CDR2 reads YYREEE (reference sequence). J gave up 3 bases and V 4 bases, and 5 bases lay outside the gene matches. The CDR3 nucleotides are TGTGCCAGCAGCCCGAGGACAGGGGGAACAGATACGCAGTATTTT. This codes for CASSPRTGGTDTQYF. Together with reference TRBV5-4 and TRBJ2-3, the CDR3 gives the full variable domain: ETGVTQSPTHLIKTRGQQVTLRCSSQSGHNTVSWYQQALGQGPQFIFQYYREEENGRGNFPPRFSGLQFPNYSSELNVNALELDDSALYLCASSPRTGGTDTQYFGPGTRLTVL.

The sample holds many counts of this clonotype. This rearrangement joins TRBV6-1 to TRBJ1-5; D remains unclear. This CDR3 contains 13 residues. Trimming left V 5 bases short and J 6 bases short, with 11 bases between. CDR1 is MNHNS, CDR2 SASEGT, per germline. CDR3 coding DNA: TGTGCCAGCAGTTTAGGGTTTACTCAGCCCCAGCATTTT. This encodes CASSLGFTQPQHF.

In its sample, this clonotype was seen many times. This chain joins TRBV5-4 and TRBJ1-2; 11 nucleotides agree with TRBD1. The CDR3 is 16 residues long. The V gene's germline CDR1 is SGHNT and CDR2 YYREEE (reference sequence). The V segment lost 0 bases and the J segment 6 bases; nucleotides outside the gene matches: 7. The CDR3: CASSLDGTGGKDGYTF. The CDR3 nucleotides read TGTGCCAGCAGCTTGGACGGGACAGGGGGAAAAGATGGCTACACCTTC.

This clonotype occurred many times. The V gene is TRBV7-2, the J gene TRBJ2-1, with TRBD1 as a possible D gene (6 bases). Trimming pared 2 bases from V and 7 bases from J, leaving 9 bases between. This CDR3 has 13 amino acids. CDR1 and CDR2 from the germline V gene are SGHTA and FQGNSA. The CDR3 loop is CASSLNDRNEQFF. CDR3 bases: TGTGCCAGCAGCTTAAATGACAGGAATGAGCAGTTCTTC.

This clonotype was detected many times. The CDR3 coding sequence is TGTGCCAGCAGTTCGCGGGGACAGCAAGAGACCCAGTACTTC. Amino acid sequence: CASSSRGQQETQYF. This chain joins TRBV28 and TRBJ2-5; D is possibly TRBD1 (7 bases). V was trimmed by 4 bases and J by 2 bases, leaving 11 bases between them. The CDR3 runs to 14 residues. Germline V gives CDR1 MDHEN, CDR2 SYDVKM.

This clonotype was observed many times. The J gene is TRBJ1-1, the V gene TRBV20-1; 7 bases are a match to TRBD1. V was pared by 6 bases and J by 6 bases, with 7 bases of the junction left unmatched. CDR1 and CDR2 (germline): DFQATT, SNEGSKA (reference sequence). The CDR3 length is 12 residues. This chain's CDR3 is CSAKIRGAEAFF. The CDR3 DNA sequence: TGCAGTGCGAAAATCAGGGGGGCTGAAGCTTTCTTT.

The gene calls are TRBV20-1 and TRBJ1-1; D may be TRBD1 (5 bases). The V and J ends lost 3 bases and 0 bases respectively, with 20 bases between them. The CDR3 contains 17 residues. Germline values: CDR1 DFQATT, CDR2 SNEGSKA (reference sequence). For the CDR3, the DNA is TGCAGTGCTAGGGGAGGGGCTCTCTTCATTTTGAACACTGAAGCTTTCTTT. Protein: CSARGGALFILNTEAFF.

This chain uses TRBV12-5 with TRBJ2-5, with D possibly matching TRBD2 (6 bases). Germline CDR1 reads LGHNT; CDR2 reads FRNRAP. The CDR3 has 12 residues. V lost 7 bases to trimming and J lost 7 bases, with 13 bases between them. CDR3 region: CASATGLGTQYF. In DNA, the CDR3 is TGTGCTAGTGCAACGGGACTTGGGACCCAGTACTTC.

This clonotype was found a few times. The chain carries TRBV7-9 and TRBJ1-1; D perhaps matches TRBD1 (5 bases). The length of the CDR3 is 15 residues. Between the trimmed V and J ends, which lost 1 base and 1 base, there was a span of 10 bases. In germline, CDR1 is SEHNR, CDR2 FQNEAQ (reference sequence). The CDR3 here is CASSLGARGNTEAFF. DNA for the CDR3: TGTGCCAGCAGCTTAGGGGCGAGGGGGAACACTGAAGCTTTCTTT.

This chain links TRBV28 with TRBJ2-3; 10 bases are a match to TRBD2. V was clipped by 4 bases and J by 2 bases; unmatched bases: 9. The CDR3 contains 17 residues. Germline V gene lookup returns CDR1 MDHEN and CDR2 SYDVKM. The CDR3 DNA is TGTGCCAGCAGTTCGACTAGACTAGCGGGTCTCACAGATACGCAGTATTTT. Translation: CASSSTRLAGLTDTQYF.

This clonotype has a handful of counts. The chain joins TRBV4-3 to TRBJ1-1; D unresolved. V shed 1 base and J shed 3 bases, with 9 bases lying between them. This CDR3 contains 14 residues. The germline CDR1 and CDR2 sequences are LGHNA and YSLEER. The CDR3 bases are TGCGCCAGCAGCCAAGTGCCCGGGGACACTGAAGCTTTCTTT. This translates into CASSQVPGDTEAFF.

The chain has TRBV12-3 or TRBV12-4 and TRBJ2-1; 7 nucleotides align to TRBD1. There are 16 residues in the CDR3. V lost 6 bases and J lost 4; bases outside the gene matches: 12. The CDR3 DNA follows: TGTGCCAGCAGCCCCCAGACAGGGTATGGGTACAATGAGCAGTTCTTC. This translates into CASSPQTGYGYNEQFF.

This clonotype was observed a handful of times. V gene TRBV15 combines with J gene TRBJ1-2; 7 nucleotides align to TRBD1. Germline trimming cut 4 bases from V and 4 bases from J; bases unmatched to any gene: 9. The CDR3 length is 15 residues. Per germline, CDR1 LNHNV and CDR2 YYDKDF (reference sequence). CDR3 residues: CATSTLPGQIYGYTF. CDR3 nucleotides: TGTGCCACCAGCACCCTGCCGGGACAGATCTATGGCTACACCTTC. Supplemented by reference TRBV15 and TRBJ1-2, the full variable domain reads DAMVIQNPRYQVTQFGKPVTLSCSQTLNHNVMYWYQQKSSQAPKLLFHYYDKDFNNEADTPDNFQSRRPNTSFCFLDIRSPGLGDTAMYLCATSTLPGQIYGYTFGSGTRLTVV.

This clonotype was recorded a few times. This rearrangement joins TRBV5-1 to TRBJ2-7; D is tentatively TRBD1 or TRBD2 (5 bases each). In germline, CDR1 is SGHRS, CDR2 YFSETQ. CDR3 size: 16 residues. V was shortened by 3 bases and J by 2 bases, with 18 bases between the two germline ends. The CDR3 loop is CASSSSGTMTTYEQYF. The CDR3 DNA reads TGCGCCAGCAGCTCCTCCGGGACGATGACGACCTACGAGCAGTACTTC.

In its sample, this clonotype was seen many times. The rearrangement uses TRBV7-2 and TRBJ1-1, with TRBD1 as a possible D gene (5 bases). Germline values: CDR1 SGHTA, CDR2 FQGNSA. This CDR3 contains 15 residues. Trimming removed 4 bases from V and 6 bases from J, with 18 bases in between. For the CDR3, the DNA is TGTGCCAGCAGCTCATCACCGGGGCCCGGTGCTGAAGCTTTCTTT. It yields the protein CASSSSPGPGAEAFF.

The chain carries TRBV20-1 and TRBJ2-5, with a tentative D call TRBD2 (6 bases). This CDR3 spans 12 amino acids. Germline V gene data show CDR1 as DFQATT and CDR2 as SNEGSKA (reference sequence). Deletions cut 7 bases from V and 5 bases from J, with 14 bases between. The DNA of the CDR3 is TGCAGTGTCAGGGACTTTCGGGAGACCCAGTACTTC. The encoded protein is CSVRDFRETQYF.

The V and J genes are TRBV28 and TRBJ2-1; 9 bases fit TRBD1. V was clipped by 6 bases and J by 6 bases; unmatched bases: 12. Per the germline V gene, CDR1 is MDHEN and CDR2 is SYDVKM. This CDR3 is built from 16 residues. For the CDR3, the DNA is TGTGCCAGCAGCCGTGGACAGGGGATACTTCGCAATGAGCAGTTCTTC. This translates into CASSRGQGILRNEQFF.

The CDR3 DNA reads as TGCGCCAGCAGCCAAGATGGGCATACAGGGAACGAGCAGTACTTC. Translation: CASSQDGHTGNEQYF. This sequence joins TRBV4-1 and TRBJ2-7; D is perhaps TRBD1 (6 bases). CDR3 size: 15 residues. Germline CDR1 MGHRA, CDR2 YSYEKL. V gave up 0 bases and J gave up 5 bases, with 14 bases separating them.

This clonotype was counted only a few times. The chain is built from TRBV27 and TRBJ2-6; no reliable D call. CDR3 length: 15 amino acids. Trimming removed 5 bases from V and 0 bases from J, with 8 bases in between. CDR1 and CDR2 (germline): MNHEY, SMNVEV (reference sequence). The CDR3 coding sequence is TGTGCCAGCAGTCCAGTCCCCTCTGGGGCCAACGTCCTGACTTTC. It specifies CASSPVPSGANVLTF.

DNA of the CDR3: TGTGCCAGCAGTCTATTTTGGGACAGGACGAACACCGGGGAGCTGTTTTTT. Residues: CASSLFWDRTNTGELFF. The chain uses TRBV12-3 or TRBV12-4 and TRBJ2-2; 8 bases fit TRBD1. V lost 5 bases and J lost 0; bases outside the gene matches: 8. This CDR3 is built from 17 residues.